This TCR beta chain appears in the sequencing data of a study of T-cell reconstitution after alpha-beta-depleted transplantation in children. As for this clonotype: Its antigen is as yet unknown.

Germline CDR1 is LGHDT and CDR2 is YNNKEL (reference sequence). The ends lost 5 bases at V and 4 bases at J; junction bases unmatched: 3. The CDR3 covers 15 residues. Findings and caveats of the study: About two months after transplant, alpha-beta T cells reportedly came from several hundred expanded graft clones. Newly made T cells mostly supplied T-cell counts and diversity one year after transplant.

Preparation of the TCRbeta library was carried out with unique molecular identifiers. TCRdb passed the PCR reads through MiXCR, listing each CDR3 protein once. The sample yields about 98,000 distinct CDR3 sequences, about 25% seen once. This receptor was taken from a boy under 10 years old with acute lymphoblastic leukemia, due to receive a stem cell transplant. The sample consisted of PBMCs, taken before TCRalphabeta/CD19-depleted stem cell transplant. V and J are TRBV3-1 and TRBJ2-7, with 15 bases that match TRBD2. The CDR3 loop is CASSYGLAGGYEQYF. In nucleotides, the CDR3 is TGTGCCAGCAGCTACGGACTAGCGGGAGGGTACGAGCAGTACTTC.